These 22 T cell receptor beta chains came from one sample sequenced in a study of PD-1 blockade in classical Hodgkin lymphoma. Time point reported: cycle 4 day 1 (C4D1), after more than 5 weeks of nivolumab. Following autologous stem cell transplantation, relapse occurred in every patient, and exposure to brentuximab vedotin varied. The protocol was immunoSEQ multiplex PCR, while the TCRdb copy is restricted to in-frame clones and leaves out a portion. The sample has about 64,000 clones, about 90% seen once; the top ten hold under 13%. This sample comprised peripheral blood mononuclear cells (PBMCs), obtained before the fourth cycle of nivolumab. These receptors originate from a human donor with classical Hodgkin lymphoma.

This chain joins TRBV29-1 and TRBJ1-1; D not certain. Trimming removed 3 bases at V and 1 base at J, with 12 bases between. Germline values: CDR1 SQVTM, CDR2 ANQGSEA. CDR3 length equals 14 residues. Here the CDR3 DNA reads TGCAGCGTTGACCTTCTAGTTGGGAACACTGAAGCTTTCTTT. Residues: CSVDLLVGNTEAFF.

The rearrangement joins TRBV11-2 to TRBJ2-7, with TRBD2 as a possible D gene (5 bases). Germline loops: CDR1 SGHAT, CDR2 FQNNGV. The CDR3 runs to 15 residues. V lost 0 bases and J lost 6, with 15 bases in between. In DNA, the CDR3 is TGTGCCAGCAGCTTAGAAGGGAGTTCTCGGCGCGAGCAGTACTTC. It specifies CASSLEGSSRREQYF. Looking up the rest from reference TRBV11-2 and TRBJ2-7 gives the full variable domain: EAGVAQSPRYKIIEKRQSVAFWCNPISGHATLYWYQQILGQGPKLLIQFQNNGVVDDSQLPKDRFSAERLKGVDSTLKIQPAKLEDSAVYLCASSLEGSSRREQYFGPGTRLTVT.

The CDR3: CASSSMGVEAFF. The CDR3 DNA reads as TGTGCCAGCAGTTCTATGGGAGTTGAAGCTTTCTTT. The rearrangement links TRBV28 to TRBJ1-1; D is ambiguous. Germline values: CDR1 MDHEN, CDR2 SYDVKM. The CDR3 sequence is 12 residues long. The V and J ends lost 4 bases and 7 bases respectively, with 10 bases between them.

This clone appeared a single time. The chain employs TRBV2 and TRBJ2-7; D may be TRBD1 (5 bases). CDR1 is SNHLY and CDR2 is FYNNEI in the germline V gene. CDR3 length: 15 residues. The V gene lost 4 bases and the J gene lost 4 bases, with 17 bases spanning the gap. This CDR3 is CASSGGGRDIYEQYF. CDR3 DNA: TGTGCCAGCAGTGGGGGTGGCAGGGATATTTACGAGCAGTACTTC.

The rearrangement joins TRBV27 to TRBJ1-1; D ambiguous. CDR1 and CDR2 from the germline V gene are MNHEY and SMNVEV (reference sequence). V lost 9 bases and J lost 1, with 21 bases in between. The CDR3 consists of 16 residues. CDR3: CASCPGSPFRNTEAFF. The CDR3, as DNA: TGTGCCAGTTGCCCGGGGTCACCGTTTAGGAACACTGAAGCTTTCTTT.

This clone was observed a single time. The CDR3 loop reads CASSYVSGNDGYTF. The CDR3 DNA reads TGTGCCAGCAGTTACGTGAGTGGTAATGATGGCTACACCTTC. The J gene is TRBJ1-2, the V gene TRBV6-6; no definite D call. V was trimmed by 2 bases and J by 6 bases, leaving 13 bases between them. This CDR3 region has 14 residues. CDR1 is MNHNY, CDR2 SVGAGI, per germline (reference sequence).

There are a few counts of this clone. The gene calls are TRBV7-6 and TRBJ2-7, with 10 positions matching TRBD1. Germline-derived CDR1 and CDR2 are SGHVS and FNYEAQ. V shed 5 bases and J 5 bases; nucleotides not matched to a gene: 9. This CDR3 contains 15 residues. CDR3 sequence (DNA): TGTGCCAGCAGCCCGGGACAGGGGTTGAGTCACGAGCAGTACTTC. Protein product: CASSPGQGLSHEQYF. Looking up the rest from reference TRBV7-6 and TRBJ2-7 gives the full variable domain: GAGVSQSPRYKVTKRGQDVALRCDPISGHVSLYWYRQALGQGPEFLTYFNYEAQQDKSGLPNDRFSAERPEGSISTLTIQRTEQRDSAMYRCASSPGQGLSHEQYFGPGTRLTVT.

The chain recombines TRBV29-1 with TRBJ1-1; D gene uncertain. The length of the CDR3 is 14 residues. Germline CDR1 reads SQVTM; CDR2 reads ANQGSEA. V shed 6 bases and J shed 2 bases, with 16 bases lying between them. In DNA, the CDR3 is TGCAGCGTCCCGACGACACCGCTTAACACTGAAGCTTTCTTT. Translated, it gives CSVPTTPLNTEAFF.

This clone occurred a few times. The CDR3 sequence is CASSQEGTEAFF. Written as DNA, the CDR3 is TGTGCCAGCAGCCAAGAGGGCACTGAAGCTTTCTTT. This chain links TRBV14 with TRBJ1-1; the D is unclear. This CDR3 spans 12 amino acids. Germline V gene sequence: CDR1 SGHDN, CDR2 FVKESK. V shed 0 bases and J shed 4 bases, with 3 bases lying between them.

The chain uses TRBV29-1 and TRBJ2-1, with TRBD2 matching over 7 bases. Germline V gives CDR1 SQVTM, CDR2 ANQGSEA. The CDR3 contains 16 residues. Trimming cost V 7 bases and J 6 bases; bases outside gene matches: 18. This chain's CDR3 is CSAYPIRGVGSNEQFF. The CDR3 DNA is TGCAGCGCCTACCCCATCCGGGGGGTGGGTTCCAATGAGCAGTTCTTC.

The V and J genes are TRBV30 and TRBJ1-2; no clear D gene. The V end was cut by 4 bases, the J end by 4 bases, with 13 bases between. Germline loops: CDR1 GTSNPN, CDR2 SVGIG (reference sequence). There are 13 residues in the CDR3. The chain's CDR3 is CAWTRGEGYGYTF. The CDR3 DNA reads as TGTGCCTGGACACGGGGAGAGGGCTATGGCTACACCTTC.

V and J are TRBV29-1 and TRBJ2-1, with a weak D call TRBD2 (6 bases). With 8 bases removed from V and 0 bases from J, the gap between germline ends came to 14 bases. CDR1 and CDR2 (germline): SQVTM, ANQGSEA. This CDR3 is built from 14 residues. CDR3 sequence: CSFLGGVSYNEQFF. The CDR3 nucleotides are TGCAGCTTTCTGGGGGGAGTCTCCTACAATGAGCAGTTCTTC.

The chain employs TRBV4-1 and TRBJ2-4, with a possible D match to TRBD2 (6 bases). The germline V gene encodes CDR1 MGHRA and CDR2 YSYEKL. V was trimmed by 4 bases and J by 16 bases, leaving 14 bases between them. The CDR3 has 11 amino acids. The CDR3, as DNA: TGCGCCAGCAGCCGGGGAGTGGACTACTACTTC. It is translated as CASSRGVDYYF.

This chain connects TRBV29-1 to TRBJ1-1; D perhaps matches TRBD1 (5 bases). Germline-derived CDR1 and CDR2 are SQVTM and ANQGSEA. The CDR3 covers 13 residues. V was clipped by 0 bases and J by 11 bases, with 16 bases between them. Written as DNA, the CDR3 is TGCAGCGTTGAAGAGGAGGGTTGGGGGAGGGCTTTCTTT. Encoded protein: CSVEEEGWGRAFF.

CDR3: CASSPQSAEAFF. The CDR3 coding sequence is TGTGCCAGCAGCCCCCAATCCGCTGAAGCTTTCTTT. The rearrangement links TRBV7-2 to TRBJ1-1; D uncertain. V was clipped by 5 bases and J by 6 bases, with 10 bases between them. CDR3 length: 12 amino acids. Germline V gene sequence: CDR1 SGHTA, CDR2 FQGNSA.

The CDR3: CASSGELAAQQYF. CDR3 coding DNA: TGTGCCAGCAGTGGGGAATTGGCGGCACAGCAGTACTTC. The chain joins TRBV6-1 to TRBJ2-7; the D is unclear. Trimming removed 4 bases from V and 8 bases from J, with 15 bases in between. The length of the CDR3 is 13 residues. Germline loops: CDR1 MNHNS, CDR2 SASEGT.

V and J are TRBV19 and TRBJ1-5; 8 bases are a match to TRBD1. The CDR3 extends over 14 amino acids. CDR1 and CDR2 (germline): LNHDA, SQIVND (reference sequence). V lost 6 bases and J lost 9; bases outside the gene matches: 10. As DNA, the CDR3 is TGTGCCAGTAGAGATGGACAGGGCGTAGGGCCCCAGCATTTT. This sequence encodes CASRDGQGVGPQHF.

This sequence joins TRBV27 and TRBJ1-1, with 7 bases lining up with TRBD1. The CDR3 is made up of 14 amino acids. J gave up 5 bases and V 1 base, and 4 bases lay outside the gene matches. Germline V gene data show CDR1 as MNHEY and CDR2 as SMNVEV (reference sequence). The CDR3 region has the DNA TGTGCCAGCAGTTTATTTCAGGGGGTTACTGAAGCTTTCTTT. It encodes CASSLFQGVTEAFF.

This clone was observed a single time. The rearrangement links TRBV5-4 to TRBJ1-2; D is uncertain. The V and J ends lost 3 bases and 5 bases respectively, with 11 bases between them. Germline V gene data show CDR1 as SGHNT and CDR2 as YYREEE (reference sequence). The CDR3 contains 13 residues. CDR3 DNA: TGTGCCAGCAGCTCCGACGCCTATTATGGCTACACCTTC. It is translated as CASSSDAYYGYTF. Variable domain in full (rest from reference TRBV5-4 and TRBJ1-2): ETGVTQSPTHLIKTRGQQVTLRCSSQSGHNTVSWYQQALGQGPQFIFQYYREEENGRGNFPPRFSGLQFPNYSSELNVNALELDDSALYLCASSSDAYYGYTFGSGTRLTVV.

This chain links TRBV5-6 with TRBJ1-1; D might be TRBD1 (5 bases). The V end lost 2 bases, the J end lost 5 bases, and 10 bases lay between the germline ends. Germline V gene data show CDR1 as SGHDT and CDR2 as YYEEEE. The CDR3 is 13 residues long. CDR3 nucleotide sequence: TGTGCCAGCAGCTTCGGGGCCACGACTGAAGCTTTCTTT. Its protein is CASSFGATTEAFF.

The chain combines TRBV6-1 with TRBJ1-3; D perhaps matches TRBD1 (6 bases). This CDR3 region has 15 residues. V shed 4 bases and J shed 0 bases, with 10 bases lying between them. Germline CDR1 and CDR2: MNHNS and SASEGT. In DNA form, the CDR3 reads TGTGCCAGCAGTGTTTTACAGGGCTCTGGAAACACCATATATTTT. It codes for CASSVLQGSGNTIYF.

The chain is built from TRBV7-9 and TRBJ2-7; D is unclear. Germline V gene sequence: CDR1 SEHNR, CDR2 FQNEAQ (reference sequence). The CDR3 is made up of 11 amino acids. Trimming stripped 2 bases from V and 6 bases from J, with 5 bases between. In DNA, the CDR3 is TGTGCCAGCAGCTTATTTAGCGAGCAGTACTTC. It yields the protein CASSLFSEQYF.